The clone carrying this T cell receptor beta chain was seen a few times. The sample is drawn from a study of blood T cells in healthy people across ages. Combining a sample-barcoded 5' primer with a J-beta primer mix, a second PCR ran for 7 to 11 cycles. Each CDR3 protein is one row after TCRdb ran MiXCR on the 5' RACE reads. This repertoire shows under 2,000,000 distinct CDR3 sequences, about 49% found once; its top ten account for about 2.1%. Germline-derived CDR1 and CDR2 are SQVTM and ANQGSEA. Trimming removed 3 bases from V and 3 bases from J; junction bases left unmatched: 8. This CDR3 has 15 amino acids.

This receptor was identified in a woman aged 40 to 50 in good health. Sequences were obtained from blood. The chain uses TRBV29-1 and TRBJ1-2; TRBD1 agrees at 9 bases. This chain's CDR3 is CSVEDTGGLDYGYTF. In DNA, the CDR3 is TGCAGCGTTGAGGACACAGGGGGCCTCGACTATGGCTACACCTTC.